This T cell receptor beta chain was captured by sequencing in a study of tumor-infiltrating lymphocytes in localized non-small cell lung cancer. TCRdb's copy holds only in-frame clones and misses some; the assay was immunoSEQ multiplex PCR. The data show 9,500 to 15,000 clones, 78% seen once. Points from the study as a whole: TCR sequencing covered a subset of patients with enough tissue. Tumor T-cell fraction from TCR sequencing was not associated with recurrence-free survival (p = 0.61). Different pieces of the same tissue were used for each assay.

The CDR3 consists of 15 residues. CDR1 MGHDK and CDR2 SYGVNS come from the germline V gene. The V end lost 3 bases, the J end lost 3 bases, and 12 bases lay between the germline ends. A word on this clone: The antigen is unknown.

The clonotype originates from a human donor with non-small cell lung cancer. The specimen sequenced was lung tumor tissue. This rearrangement joins TRBV25-1 to TRBJ2-1; D gene unclear. CDR3 sequence reads: CASSDHVGDYNEQFF. CDR3 coding DNA: TGTGCCAGCAGTGATCATGTTGGGGACTACAATGAGCAGTTCTTC. Full variable domain (missing parts from reference TRBV25-1 and TRBJ2-1): EADIYQTPRYLVIGTGKKITLECSQTMGHDKMYWYQQDPGMELHLIHYSYGVNSTEKGDLSSESTVSRIRTEHFPLTLESARPSHTSQYLCASSDHVGDYNEQFFGPGTRLTVL.